The TCR beta chain described here comes from a study of blood T cell repertoires in COVID-19. Study overall: The United States, Italy and Spain were the sources of the acute and convalescent COVID-19 samples.

The protocol was immunoSEQ multiplex PCR, while the TCRdb copy is restricted to in-frame clones and leaves out a portion. Here the sample spans more than 200,000 clones, over 70% being singletons. Germline CDR1 reads SGHRS; CDR2 reads YFSETQ. The V end was cut by 0 bases, the J end by 1 base, with 4 bases between. The CDR3 covers 13 residues. This TCR was sampled from a woman of 80 years or more with acute or convalescent COVID-19. Specimen: peripheral blood. The chain carries TRBV5-1 and TRBJ1-1; the D is unclear. CDR3 sequence: CASSLAGNTEAFF. As DNA, the CDR3 is TGCGCCAGCAGCTTGGCGGGGAACACTGAAGCTTTCTTT.